These T cell receptor beta chains were read from a single sample in a study of cytomegalovirus exposure and HLA in healthy donors. This table comes from immunoSEQ multiplex PCR, and its TCRdb copy is limited to in-frame clones, with some not included. The sample has more than 85,000 clones, about nine tenths seen once; the top ten hold around 1.9%. The sample consisted of PBMCs. These receptors came from a woman aged 18-29 years in good health and CMV-seronegative. The CDR3 runs from the conserved cysteine through the conserved F or W.

V,CDR3
TRBV7-2,CASSYRLEAEQYF
TRBV6-6,CASSYSSTSSYEQYF
TRBV27,CASSFQGGGTEAFF
TRBV6-1,CASRVAGEYNEQFF
TRBV9,CASSVESGGTEAFF
TRBV5-8,CASSLERGVGAFF
TRBV4-3,CASSQWGGPYEQYF
TRBV5-1,CASMGLAGIANTGELFF
TRBV5-1,CASSNRGLTNYGYTF
TRBV2,CASSEGWRTDTQYF
TRBV30,CAWAPSGSTDTQYF
TRBV5-5,CASSPGGRQPQHF
TRBV11-2,CASSLDFWEGVQEKLFF
TRBV28,CATTGGAESNQPQHF
TRBV10-3,CAISEAGDFPSDEQYF
TRBV28,CASRPTGTPYEQYF
TRBV6-6,CASSSIHLGGETQYF
TRBV4-2,CASSQSGGTDTQYF
TRBV11-2,CASSLGRTDYEQYF
TRBV5-1,CASSFETGGDTEAFF
TRBV27,CASSLPQGGIVEQFF
TRBV7-9,CASSPGPGVSAQETQYF
TRBV6-5,CASSPDRVNEKLFF
TRBV4-3,CASSQDPRAEAFF
TRBV4-1,CASSQDRGFHYGYTF
TRBV28,CASSLTAAGGNIQYF
TRBV5-1,CASSFGLAGFTQETQYF
TRBV27,CASSASTGYEQYF
TRBV5-6,CASSLLDRGGYEQYF
TRBV9,CASSILAGTGGRGTDTQYF
TRBV7-6,CASSLGGDEQYF
TRBV28,CASSSGQVYEQYF
TRBV4-3,CASSQDAAGTDTQYF
TRBV4-3,CASSLGQGVYTF
TRBV4-1,CASSQGGGFETQYF
TRBV7-2,CASSFLGTEAEAFF
TRBV28,CASSSVNSHYEQYF
TRBV30,CAWNLAQGAAGEQYF
TRBV28,CASRSIRDTRPAQYF
TRBV30,CAWAAGPNEKLFF
TRBV11-2,CASSPKAGGFAYF
TRBV25-1,CASRPQGSFYYEQYF
TRBV6-1,CASSESESQPQHF
TRBV11-3,CASSLDWDSLNEQFF
TRBV4-2,CASSQGQETGQETQYF
TRBV20-1,CRAGDTQYF
TRBV4-2,CASSASGGPQETQYF
TRBV4-3,CASSHGQGLNTEAFF
TRBV30,CAWSGQGGTEAFF
TRBV4-3,CASSQDRAGFYEQYF